This is a list of T cell receptor beta chains from one sample in a study of PD-L1 blockade in urothelial cancer. The method was immunoSEQ multiplex PCR; TCRdb's version includes in-frame clones alone and lacks a portion of them. The table shows some 100,000 clones, with roughly 90% occurring only once. This specimen was PBMCs, taken around atezolizumab (anti-PD-L1) treatment. These receptors all stem from a woman of 80 years or more with urothelial cancer. Both conserved end residues are part of each CDR3. Fields, in order: CDR3 DNA, CDR3 protein, D gene, V gene, clone size, J gene. The D gene is left open where the match is weak. Not every row has a clone size; where given, it reads once, few, many or a size class.

TGTGCCAGCAGTTTCGAGGGCTATGGCTACACCTTC CASSFEGYGYTF - TRBV28 - TRBJ1-2
TGTGCCTGGAGTGCAGGGTTGACCGGGGAGCTGTTTTTT CAWSAGLTGELFF - TRBV30 - TRBJ2-2
TGTGCCAGCAGCGTAGAAAGGCGGGCCAATAACAATGAGCAGTTCTTC CASSVERRANNNEQFF - TRBV9 - TRBJ2-1
TGCGCCAGCAGTGATCCCCGACTAGCGGGAGGCTACGAGCAGTACTTC CASSDPRLAGGYEQYF TRBD2 TRBV10-1 - TRBJ2-7
TGCGCCAGCAGCCTAACGGGACAGCTTCGGGGTGGAAACACCATATATTTT CASSLTGQLRGGNTIYF TRBD1 TRBV5-1 - TRBJ1-3
TGTGCCAGCAAGAGGGCCCCTAACACTGAAGCTTTCTTT CASKRAPNTEAFF - TRBV2 few TRBJ1-1
TGTGCCAGTAACCTGGGGCAGCCTCCCTACGAGCAGTACTTC CASNLGQPPYEQYF - TRBV19 - TRBJ2-7
TGTGCCAGCAGCATCACAGGGGCGGAGCGGGAGACCCAGTACTTC CASSITGAERETQYF - TRBV21-1 - TRBJ2-5
TGTGCCTGGAGGTTGACAGTGAACACTGAAGCTTTCTTT CAWRLTVNTEAFF - TRBV30 - TRBJ1-1
TGTGCCAGCAGTGACGACAGGGGGTTAGGCACTGAAGCTTTCTTT CASSDDRGLGTEAFF TRBD1 TRBV25-1 - TRBJ1-1
TGTGCCAGCAGCTCCAGGGCCGGGTATGATGAAAAACTGTTTTTT CASSSRAGYDEKLFF - TRBV28 - TRBJ1-4
TGTGCCAGCAGCTTAGTAGGTAGCTCGGGGGAGCAGTACTTC CASSLVGSSGEQYF - TRBV7-2 - TRBJ2-7
TGCGCCAGCAGCTCTCAAGGGGGCACCGGGGAGCTGTTTTTT CASSSQGGTGELFF - TRBV10-2 few TRBJ2-2
TGTGCCAGTAGTTTGACAGGGATGAACACTGAAGCTTTCTTT CASSLTGMNTEAFF TRBD1 TRBV19 - TRBJ1-1
TGTGCCAGCAGCTTGTGGGGGACTAGCTTACCCGGGGAGCTGTTTTTT CASSLWGTSLPGELFF TRBD2 TRBV5-6 - TRBJ2-2
TGTGCCAGCAGTTTCAGCGGGGCGGAGACCCAGTACTTC CASSFSGAETQYF TRBD2 TRBV27 - TRBJ2-5
TGTGCCACCAGCAGAGATCACGGGGAAGAGACCCAGTACTTC CATSRDHGEETQYF - TRBV15 - TRBJ2-5
TGTGCCAGTAGTCAGAATAGCGGGAACTCCTACAATGAGCAGTTCTTC CASSQNSGNSYNEQFF TRBD2 TRBV19 - TRBJ2-1
TGCGCCAGCAGTGACAGGGGGTACGAGCAGTACTTC CASSDRGYEQYF TRBD1 TRBV10-1 - TRBJ2-7
TGTGCCAGCAGCTTAAGGACAGGGGTCCCCTACGAGCAGTACTTC CASSLRTGVPYEQYF TRBD1 TRBV7-8 - TRBJ2-7
TGTGCCAGCAGTCAACTAGCGGCAGACACCGGGGAGCTGTTTTTT CASSQLAADTGELFF TRBD2 TRBV11-1 - TRBJ2-2
TGCGCCAGCAGCCAACTCGGACAGGGGGTTGGCTACACCTTC CASSQLGQGVGYTF TRBD1 TRBV4-1 once TRBJ1-2
TGCGCCAGCAGCTTGAGAGGGAACACTGAAGCTTTCTTT CASSLRGNTEAFF - TRBV5-1 - TRBJ1-1
TGTGCCAGCAGACAATTGATCTCTGGACAGACAAGATACTATGGCTACACCTTC CASRQLISGQTRYYGYTF - TRBV27 - TRBJ1-2
TGTGCCAGCAGCCCAGACCCAATCGGGACAGATACGCAGTATTTT CASSPDPIGTDTQYF - TRBV5-6 - TRBJ2-3
TGTGCCAGCAGGTCGGGACCGGGAGTGGGCTACACCTTC CASRSGPGVGYTF - TRBV7-8 few TRBJ1-2
TGTGCCAGCAGTTCGCTCATCGTGGCGGCCACCTACGAGCAGTACTTC CASSSLIVAATYEQYF - TRBV6-5 - TRBJ2-7
TGTGCCAGCAGCTTAGTACGTCGGCTAGCCCTAGATACGCAGTATTTT CASSLVRRLALDTQYF - TRBV7-9 - TRBJ2-3
TGTGCCAGCAGCCTTATTCCGGGACAGGGTTCCGAGCAGTACTTC CASSLIPGQGSEQYF TRBD1 TRBV11-2 - TRBJ2-7
TGTGCCAGTACAGGCAGGAAGGGGGAGTCCTACAATGAGCAGTTCTTC CASTGRKGESYNEQFF - TRBV19 - TRBJ2-1
TGCGCCAGCACCCTAACGACAGGGACCCCATCAGCCCAGCATTTT CASTLTTGTPSAQHF TRBD1 TRBV4-1 - TRBJ1-5
TGTGCCAGCAGACGTGGACAGGGGCGGAATCAGCCCCAGCATTTT CASRRGQGRNQPQHF TRBD1 TRBV28 - TRBJ1-5
TGTGCCAGCAGCCGCGGGGTACAGCCCCAGCATTTT CASSRGVQPQHF - TRBV7-2 - TRBJ1-5
TGTGCCAGCAGCCCCCGACAGGGAAGAAACACTGAAGCTTTCTTT CASSPRQGRNTEAFF TRBD1 TRBV9 - TRBJ1-1
TGCGCCAGCAGCTTGCCTCTAGCGGGAGGAAGCACAGATACGCAGTATTTT CASSLPLAGGSTDTQYF TRBD2 TRBV5-1 - TRBJ2-3
TGTGCCATCAGAGACAGGGGAGACGGGGAGCTGTTTTTT CAIRDRGDGELFF TRBD1 TRBV10-3 - TRBJ2-2
TGTGCCAGCAGTGGAGGGTCAGATACGCAGTATTTT CASSGGSDTQYF - TRBV2 - TRBJ2-3
TGTGCCAGCAGCCCCAGGGTTTACAATGAGCAGTTCTTC CASSPRVYNEQFF - TRBV7-8 - TRBJ2-1
TGTGCCAGCAGTTTATGGCCTCCCGGGACAGCGAACACCGGGGAGCTGTTTTTT CASSLWPPGTANTGELFF TRBD1 TRBV27 - TRBJ2-2
TGTGCCATCAGTGAGCTAGCGGGAGGTTACAATGAGCAGTTCTTC CAISELAGGYNEQFF TRBD2 TRBV10-3 - TRBJ2-1
TGTGCCAGCAGTTCCGGACAGACAGGAGATCAGCCCCAGCATTTT CASSSGQTGDQPQHF - TRBV6-6 - TRBJ1-5
TGCGCCAGCAGCTTGACTAGCCTAGACTCCTACAATGAGCAGTTCTTC CASSLTSLDSYNEQFF - TRBV5-1 - TRBJ2-1
TGTGCCAGTAGGCCGACAAGCACAGATACGCAGTATTTT CASRPTSTDTQYF - TRBV19 - TRBJ2-3
TGTGCCAGCAGTTTGGAGGGGACAGGACAGCTTCACATTCAGTACTTC CASSLEGTGQLHIQYF TRBD1 TRBV28 - TRBJ2-4
TGTGCCAGCAGCTGGGACAGTGACTATGGCTACACCTTC CASSWDSDYGYTF TRBD1 TRBV7-2 - TRBJ1-2
TGTGCCAGCATGGCGACGAGCGACACTGAAGCTTTCTTT CASMATSDTEAFF - TRBV2 - TRBJ1-1
TGTGCCAGCAGCGTAGCCAGCGGGAGGGCCCCGGGGGAGCAGTTCTTC CASSVASGRAPGEQFF TRBD2 TRBV9 - TRBJ2-1
TGTGCCATCTCGGACAGGGGAGACACTGAAGCTTTCTTT CAISDRGDTEAFF TRBD1 TRBV10-3 - TRBJ1-1
TGTGCCAGCTCGCCCCGGGACAGGGAAGAGACCCAGTACTTC CASSPRDREETQYF TRBD1 TRBV18 - TRBJ2-5
TGTGCCAGCAGTTTACTGGGACAGGCCCCCTACGAGCAGTACTTC CASSLLGQAPYEQYF TRBD1 TRBV27 - TRBJ2-7
TGTGCCAGCGCAGGGTTAGGATCCGAAAAACTGTTTTTT CASAGLGSEKLFF - TRBV2 once TRBJ1-4
TGTGCCAGCGGGAGTTGGGGCTGGCCCAGGACGCAGTATTTT CASGSWGWPRTQYF - TRBV19 - TRBJ2-3
TGCAGGGGGACAGGGCCGGAGACCCAGTACTTC CRGTGPETQYF TRBD1 TRBV20-1 few TRBJ2-5
TGTGCCAGCAGCCCGTTAACCGGGACACGGCAGGATCAGCCCCAGCATTTT CASSPLTGTRQDQPQHF - TRBV7-6 - TRBJ1-5
TGTGCCAGCAGTGAAGCGAGAGGGACAGCAGATACGCAGTATTTT CASSEARGTADTQYF TRBD1 TRBV2 - TRBJ2-3
TGTGCCAGCAGTCCTAGCGGGTTACCCTACGAGCAGTACTTC CASSPSGLPYEQYF TRBD2 TRBV6-5 - TRBJ2-7
TGTGCCAGCAGTGAATCAGGGGGAGACATAGACCAAGAGACCCAGTACTTC CASSESGGDIDQETQYF TRBD1 TRBV25-1 - TRBJ2-5
TGTGCCAGCAGTGAAGATGGCAGGTCTAATGAAAAACTGTTTTTT CASSEDGRSNEKLFF - TRBV6-1 - TRBJ1-4
TGCGCCAGCAGCTTGACAGGACCCTCTATGAACACCGGGGAGCTGTTTTTT CASSLTGPSMNTGELFF - TRBV5-1 few TRBJ2-2